Listed below are T cell receptor beta chains from one sample, sequenced in a study of cytomegalovirus exposure and HLA in healthy donors. The repertoire was sequenced with immunoSEQ multiplex PCR; TCRdb's copy has only in-frame clones and lacks some. Among around 180,000 clones listed, 85% were seen once. The specimen was PBMCs. The source is a boy younger than 10 in good health and CMV-seronegative. CDR3s include the opening cysteine and the closing phenylalanine or tryptophan. The order of the fields is J gene, clone size, D gene, V gene, CDR3 protein, CDR3 DNA. A D gene is named only where the DNA matches it firmly. Rows give clone size only sometimes, using once, few, many, or a class for an expanded clone.

>TRBJ1-1|few|TRBD1|TRBV5-3
CARSFNRRQGDTEAFF
TGTGCCAGAAGCTTCAACCGGAGACAGGGAGACACTGAAGCTTTCTTT
>TRBJ1-2|-|-|TRBV7-9
CSSSLEGVHGYTF
TGTTCCAGCAGCTTAGAAGGAGTCCATGGCTACACCTTC
>TRBJ1-6|-|-|TRBV5-5
CASSGAGYNSPLHF
TGTGCCAGCAGCGGGGCCGGGTATAATTCACCCCTCCACTTT
>TRBJ2-1|few|-|TRBV5-6
CASSESQGAQFF
TGTGCCAGCAGCGAGTCCCAGGGTGCGCAGTTCTTC
>TRBJ2-1|-|TRBD2|TRBV7-8
CASSLVLAGGREQFF
TGTGCCAGCAGCTTAGTACTAGCGGGAGGGCGAGAGCAGTTCTTC
>TRBJ2-1|-|TRBD2|TRBV19
CASTHRVLAGVNEQFF
TGTGCCAGTACACACCGGGTCCTAGCGGGAGTTAATGAGCAGTTCTTC
>TRBJ2-2|-|TRBD1|TRBV29-1
CSFCRQGRGELFF
TGCAGCTTCTGCCGACAGGGCAGGGGGGAGCTGTTTTTT
>TRBJ1-2|-|-|TRBV28
CASSFSGPGGYTF
TGTGCCAGCAGTTTTTCAGGGCCCGGGGGCTACACCTTC
>TRBJ2-3|-|TRBD1|TRBV27
CASSLITGADTQYF
TGTGCCAGCAGTTTAATTACAGGGGCAGATACGCAGTATTTT
>TRBJ2-1|few|-|TRBV19
CATKPGTIPGEEQFF
TGTGCCACCAAGCCCGGGACCATACCGGGGGAGGAGCAGTTCTTC
>TRBJ1-2|-|TRBD1|TRBV11-2
CASSPQGLSDRGGYTF
TGTGCCAGCAGCCCCCAGGGACTTTCAGACAGGGGAGGCTACACCTTC
>TRBJ2-4|-|TRBD1|TRBV10-3
CAISESRTGGNIQYF
TGTGCCATCAGTGAGTCCCGGACAGGCGGAAACATTCAGTACTTC
>TRBJ1-1|-|-|TRBV9
CASSVGGGPGTEAFF
TGTGCCAGCAGCGTAGGAGGGGGACCGGGCACTGAAGCTTTCTTT
>TRBJ1-5|-|-|TRBV21-1
CADPPTVNQPQHF
TGTGCCGATCCCCCAACGGTCAATCAGCCCCAGCATTTT
>TRBJ1-2|-|TRBD1|TRBV27
CASSRQTGGNYGYTF
TGTGCCAGCAGCCGTCAGACAGGGGGGAACTATGGCTACACCTTC
>TRBJ2-3|-|-|TRBV4-1
CASSQPGVSSTDTQYF
TGCGCCAGCAGCCAGCCCGGGGTCTCTTCCACAGATACGCAGTATTTT